This T cell receptor (beta chain) was identified in a study of blood T cell repertoires in COVID-19. Original processing notes: Counts of nucleated cells, estimated from reference gene primer amplification, were obtained. Libraries were prepared by immunoSEQ multiplex PCR; TCRdb keeps only in-frame clonotypes and omits some of them. V, J and clone size reflect that table, while D and trimming were determined from the DNA. The profile shows some 180,000 clones, more than 80% of them singletons. The CDR3 is 13 residues long. V lost 3 bases to trimming and J lost 4 bases, with 9 bases between them. Germline lookup yields CDR1 LGHDT and CDR2 YNNKEL (reference sequence).

The sequencing sample was made of peripheral blood. The chain is built from TRBV3-1 (or the pseudogene TRBV3-2) and TRBJ1-2; no clear D gene. This clonotype originated in a woman between 40 and 55 years old with COVID-19, enrolled during active disease. Here the CDR3 DNA reads TGTGCCAGCAGCCAGACGACAAGCTATGGCTACACCTTC. Amino acids: CASSQTTSYGYTF.